This T cell receptor beta chain was sequenced in a study of blood T cell repertoires in COVID-19. Study-level information: The United States, Italy and Spain were the sources of the acute and convalescent COVID-19 samples.

The assay was immunoSEQ multiplex PCR, and TCRdb's table has in-frame clones only and misses some. The sample holds just over 150,000 clones, roughly 88% seen once. The V and J ends lost 0 bases and 1 base respectively, with 8 bases between them. The CDR3 extends over 15 amino acids. CDR1 and CDR2 (germline): SGDLS, YYNGEE. Everyone who took part was 18 to 89 years old, and they came from over 20 US areas. Cohorts were determined from participant-reported clinical history. Symptom resolution, clearance, or two negative PCRs marked donors in Cohort 3 as recovered. The source material was PBMCs or T cells enriched from blood (not recorded which). The chain uses TRBV9 and TRBJ2-4; weak D call: TRBD2 (6 bases). The receptor was derived from a woman in her 50s who had recovered from COVID-19. CDR3 in DNA: TGTGCCAGCAGCGTAGAGGGGAGGGCCAAAAACATTCAGTACTTC. The encoded protein is CASSVEGRAKNIQYF.